This T cell receptor beta chain was identified during a study of technical replicates of blood from a handful of donors. CDR1 SGDLS and CDR2 YYNGEE come from the germline V gene. Trimming took 0 bases from V and 4 from J, leaving 14 bases between them. CDR3 length: 15 residues. Clones were read by immunoSEQ multiplex PCR, and TCRdb kept only the in-frame ones, dropping some. The sample lists some 71,000 clones, around 97% occurring once. The rearrangement uses TRBV9 and TRBJ2-7; D might be TRBD2 (7 bases). The receptor was derived from a human donor in good health. The sequencing input was T cells isolated from PBMCs. CDR3 in amino acids: CASSVEGGGIYEQYF. The CDR3 DNA follows: TGTGCCAGCAGCGTAGAAGGGGGGGGAATATACGAGCAGTACTTC.